This section outlines one T cell receptor beta chain sequence together with its context. The protocol was immunoSEQ multiplex PCR, while the TCRdb copy is restricted to in-frame clones and leaves out a portion. Of approximately 120,000 clones listed, approximately 85% are singletons. This specimen comes from a study of blood T cell repertoires in COVID-19. The CDR3 runs to 16 residues. Trimming shortened V by 5 bases and J by 0 bases, and 13 bases separated the two germline ends. Germline V gene lookup returns CDR1 ENHRY and CDR2 SYGVKD. V usage is TRBV10-3 and J usage is TRBJ2-2, with a possible D match to TRBD1 (6 bases). The clonotype was recovered from an elderly woman with acute or convalescent COVID-19. Sequenced: peripheral blood. DNA of the CDR3: TGTGCCATCAGTCCGGGACAAAGATCGAACACCGGGGAGCTGTTTTTT. This sequence encodes CAISPGQRSNTGELFF.